This paragraph covers one T cell receptor (delta chain) sequence. The antigen is unknown. This likely reflects a read error, since a far larger clone is one base away. The same CDR3 arises from other DNA sequences in this sample as well. CDR3 length equals 21 residues. In germline, CDR1 is TSWWSYY, CDR2 QGS. The record originates from a study of γδ T cells in repeated Plasmodium falciparum infection. Study at large: Timepoints: baseline, immediately before selected infections, and 21 days after every infection. Study conclusions and caveats: Over time and infection, Vgamma9/Vdelta2+ repertoires remained highly stable and polyclonal. Waves of new clonotype selection appeared after repeated controlled infections in Vdelta2-negative, largely Vdelta1+, gammadelta T cells. Malian children's Vdelta2-negative repertoires appeared more expanded and less diverse than Australians'.

TCRdb re-called the multiplex PCR reads through CATT. This sample carries roughly 90,000 delta-chain clones, 1.4% to 1.5% of them seen once, and the ten largest clones take under 10%. Gammadelta T cells were flow-sorted from PBMC into Vgamma9/Vdelta2+ and Vdelta2-negative populations for bulk analysis. The V gene is TRDV1, but the J gene lacks a call; the table's D call TRDD3 went unverified against the DNA. Source material: gamma-delta T cells from blood. The sequence was collected from a pool of human donors (malaria-infected and uninfected, not separated). The CDR3 loop reads CALGELKPCRLILKYTDKLIF. DNA for the CDR3: TGTGCTCTTGGGGAACTCAAACCTTGCCGATTGATCCTAAAGTACACCGATAAGCTCATCTTT.